Listed here is a single TCR beta chain. CDR1 is MDHEN and CDR2 is SYDVKM in the germline V gene. The V segment lost 6 bases and the J segment 5 bases; nucleotides outside the gene matches: 6. The CDR3 covers 14 residues. Profiled with immunoSEQ multiplex PCR; TCRdb holds only in-frame clones, not every one. In the table there are about 16,000 clones, roughly 86% of which are singletons. These data come from a study of OX40 agonist ivuxolimab in advanced cancers. The origin of this receptor is an adult with an advanced solid tumor such as melanoma, head and neck, liver or kidney cancer. The sequences come from CD4+ or CD8+ T cells sorted from blood, collected in a trial of the OX40 agonist ivuxolimab. The V call is TRBV28, the J call TRBJ2-5; 10 nucleotides line up with TRBD1. The CDR3: CASSVTGGRETQYF. The CDR3 DNA reads as TGTGCCAGCAGCGTGACAGGGGGCCGGGAGACCCAGTACTTC.